The rows below give T cell receptor beta chains drawn from one sample of a study of blood T cell repertoires in COVID-19. Clones were sequenced by immunoSEQ multiplex PCR, and TCRdb holds only the in-frame ones, with some missing. Of over 30,000 clones in the sample, more than 85% are singletons; the top ten hold about 25%. The sequenced material came from peripheral blood. Receptors were obtained from a woman aged 80 or over with active or convalescent COVID-19. Each CDR3 is given with its conserved first and last residue. Each record gives: D gene, J gene, clone size, V gene, CDR3 protein, CDR3 DNA. A D gene is named only where the DNA matches it firmly. Clone size is not always given. Where it is, it says once, few, many or a class for expanded clones.

-,TRBJ1-3,-,TRBV6-5,CASSYSYSSGNTIYF,TGTGCCAGCAGTTACTCGTACAGCTCTGGAAACACCATATATTTT
TRBD1,TRBJ2-7,-,TRBV6-5,CASSYSYRGPYEQYF,TGTGCCAGCAGTTACTCATACAGGGGCCCCTACGAGCAGTACTTC
-,TRBJ2-2,-,TRBV5-1,CASRRGEGGELFF,TGCGCCAGCCGGAGGGGTGAGGGCGGGGAGCTGTTTTTT
-,TRBJ2-5,-,TRBV2,CASSEKPLGPWETQYF,TGTGCCAGCAGTGAAAAGCCACTTGGGCCCTGGGAGACCCAGTACTTC
-,TRBJ2-2,-,TRBV11-2,CASSFTGHTGELFF,TGTGCCAGCAGCTTTACAGGGCACACCGGGGAGCTGTTTTTT
-,TRBJ1-2,-,TRBV10-2,CASSDGGTFYGYTF,TGCGCCAGCAGTGACGGGGGGACTTTCTATGGCTACACCTTC
-,TRBJ2-3,few,TRBV5-4,CASSLWGQVHTDTQYF,TGTGCCAGCAGCTTGTGGGGGCAGGTACACACAGATACGCAGTATTTT
-,TRBJ2-3,-,TRBV24-1,CAKQTFRDTGADTQYF,TGTGCCAAACAAACCTTCCGGGACACCGGCGCAGATACGCAGTATTTT
TRBD2,TRBJ2-3,-,TRBV4-2,CASSQDPGTSGGRMGYTQYF,TGTGCCAGCAGCCAAGATCCGGGGACTAGCGGGGGCCGCATGGGGTATACGCAGTATTTT
-,TRBJ1-1,-,TRBV2,CASRGVGLGTEAFF,TGTGCCAGTCGGGGTGTGGGCCTTGGCACTGAAGCTTTCTTT
TRBD2,TRBJ2-3,-,TRBV7-7,CASSPSGASTDTQYF,TGTGCCAGCAGCCCCAGCGGGGCTAGCACAGATACGCAGTATTTT
-,TRBJ1-4,-,TRBV2,CASSDWVGSGGEKLFF,TGTGCCAGCAGTGATTGGGTAGGGTCGGGAGGCGAAAAACTGTTTTTT
TRBD1,TRBJ1-2,once,TRBV6-1,CASSEGQGTRYGYTF,TGTGCCAGCAGTGAGGGACAGGGGACGCGGTATGGCTACACCTTC
-,TRBJ2-7,-,TRBV12-3/TRBV12-4,CASSLIEAYEQYF,TGTGCCAGCAGTTTGATCGAGGCCTACGAGCAGTACTTC
-,TRBJ2-3,-,TRBV3-1/TRBV3-2,CASSQVQDTQYF,TGTGCCAGCAGCCAAGTACAAGATACGCAGTATTTT
TRBD1,TRBJ2-3,-,TRBV4-2,CASSQGGQGGADTQYF,TGTGCCAGCAGCCAAGGTGGACAGGGGGGAGCAGATACGCAGTATTTT
TRBD2,TRBJ2-2,once,TRBV6-4,CASSQLAGGANTGELFF,TGTGCCAGCAGCCAGCTAGCGGGGGGAGCGAACACCGGGGAGCTGTTTTTT
TRBD1,TRBJ2-7,-,TRBV18,CASSPERTGNYEQYF,TGTGCCAGCTCACCGGAGCGGACAGGGAACTACGAGCAGTACTTC
-,TRBJ2-3,-,TRBV7-7,CASSLGLISTDTQYF,TGTGCCAGCAGCCTAGGACTAATTAGCACAGATACGCAGTATTTT
TRBD1,TRBJ1-2,-,TRBV29-1,CSAQGANYGYTF,TGCAGCGCACAGGGGGCGAACTATGGCTACACCTTC
TRBD2,TRBJ2-2,once,TRBV19,CASSIVGGTGELFF,TGTGCCAGTAGTATAGTCGGGGGGACCGGGGAGCTGTTTTTT
TRBD1,TRBJ1-3,-,TRBV5-1,CASSPDRGRNTIYF,TGCGCCAGCAGCCCGGACAGGGGAAGAAACACCATATATTTT
TRBD2,TRBJ2-1,-,TRBV29-1,CSVEVRGAPYNEQFF,TGCAGCGTTGAGGTGCGGGGGGCCCCCTACAATGAGCAGTTCTTC
TRBD2,TRBJ2-3,-,TRBV6-5,CASSNLRGGPDTQYF,TGTGCCAGCAGTAATTTGCGGGGGGGGCCAGATACGCAGTATTTT
-,TRBJ1-5,once,TRBV2,CASRGGVNNQPQHF,TGTGCCAGCAGGGGGGGGGTTAACAATCAGCCCCAGCATTTT
-,TRBJ1-1,once,TRBV5-5,CASSSIGASNTEAFF,TGTGCCAGCAGCTCCATAGGGGCCTCGAACACTGAAGCTTTCTTT
-,TRBJ1-5,-,TRBV24-1,CATSDSNRVQPQHF,TGTGCCACCAGTGATTCCAACAGGGTACAGCCCCAGCATTTT
-,TRBJ2-5,-,TRBV2,CASSDSGLGETQYF,TGTGCCAGCAGTGATTCAGGGCTTGGAGAGACCCAGTACTTC
-,TRBJ1-3,-,TRBV15,CATSGQYSGNTIYF,TGTGCCACCAGCGGCCAGTACTCTGGAAACACCATATATTTT
-,TRBJ1-2,-,TRBV11-1,CASSFDRDYGYTF,TGTGCCAGCAGCTTCGACAGAGACTATGGCTACACCTTC
-,TRBJ1-2,-,TRBV18,CASSNGRGYGYTF,TGTGCCAGCTCGAACGGGAGGGGCTATGGCTACACCTTC
TRBD1,TRBJ1-1,-,TRBV7-2,CASSFGQGNTEAFF,TGTGCCAGCAGCTTTGGACAGGGGAACACTGAAGCTTTCTTT
-,TRBJ1-4,-,TRBV28,CASGPGQGKLFF,TGTGCCAGCGGGCCGGGACAAGGGAAACTGTTTTTT
TRBD2,TRBJ2-5,-,TRBV4-2,CASSQQKGLAGGQETQYF,TGTGCCAGCAGCCAACAAAAAGGACTAGCGGGGGGACAAGAGACCCAGTACTTC
TRBD1,TRBJ2-7,-,TRBV27,CASKPGWDREYEQYF,TGTGCCAGCAAACCCGGGTGGGACAGGGAGTACGAGCAGTACTTC
-,TRBJ1-2,-,TRBV4-1,CASSQGRQASNYGYTF,TGCGCCAGCAGCCAGGGCCGACAGGCCTCTAACTATGGCTACACCTTC
TRBD2,TRBJ2-7,-,TRBV9,CASSVGSGGDYEQYF,TGTGCCAGCAGCGTAGGTAGCGGGGGTGACTACGAGCAGTACTTC
TRBD1,TRBJ1-1,-,TRBV5-5,CASSLSRGPIGNTEAFF,TGTGCCAGCAGCTTGAGTAGGGGGCCGATAGGGAACACTGAAGCTTTCTTT
-,TRBJ2-1,-,TRBV7-9,CASSLGQFNEQFF,TGTGCCAGCAGCTTAGGACAGTTCAATGAGCAGTTCTTC
TRBD1,TRBJ1-2,-,TRBV5-5,CASSLEGGEDRGRFPGYTF,TGTGCCAGCAGCTTGGAGGGTGGGGAGGACAGGGGGCGCTTTCCTGGCTACACCTTC
TRBD2,TRBJ2-3,-,TRBV5-4,CASRLHGGASDTQYF,TGTGCCAGCAGACTCCACGGGGGGGCGTCAGATACGCAGTATTTT
-,TRBJ2-1,-,TRBV3-1/TRBV3-2,CASSQAGLVYEQFF,TGTGCCAGCAGCCAAGCGGGACTTGTCTATGAGCAGTTCTTC
TRBD1,TRBJ1-2,-,TRBV6-6,CASSPLRDREDGYTF,TGTGCCAGCAGTCCACTTAGGGACAGGGAGGATGGCTACACCTTC
TRBD1,TRBJ2-1,-,TRBV5-1,CASSLVGTGQLYEQFF,TGCGCCAGCAGCTTGGTGGGGACAGGGCAACTGTATGAGCAGTTCTTC
TRBD2,TRBJ2-2,-,TRBV5-1,CASSLARTSGVNTGELFF,TGCGCCAGCAGCTTGGCTAGGACTAGCGGGGTGAACACCGGGGAGCTGTTTTTT
-,TRBJ1-1,-,TRBV11-2,CASSLVSSAAFF,TGTGCCAGCAGCTTAGTTTCTTCTGCGGCTTTCTTT
-,TRBJ2-5,-,TRBV6-5,CASRGAGNQETQYF,TGTGCCAGCAGGGGCGCGGGAAACCAAGAGACCCAGTACTTC
TRBD1,TRBJ2-5,once,TRBV2,CASSDADRGETQYF,TGTGCCAGCAGTGATGCAGACAGGGGAGAGACCCAGTACTTC
-,TRBJ1-2,-,TRBV7-2,CASSPQSQINYGYTF,TGTGCCAGCAGCCCCCAAAGCCAAATTAACTATGGCTACACCTTC
TRBD1,TRBJ1-2,once,TRBV24-1,CATSDPQGNKANYGYTF,TGTGCCACCAGTGACCCACAGGGGAATAAAGCTAACTATGGCTACACCTTC
-,TRBJ1-5,-,TRBV2,CASKPREGQPQHF,TGTGCCAGCAAACCCCGGGAAGGGCAGCCCCAGCATTTT
TRBD2,TRBJ2-1,few,TRBV4-2,CASSQNPGLAGGYNEQFF,TGTGCCAGCAGCCAAAATCCCGGACTAGCGGGGGGTTACAATGAGCAGTTCTTC
TRBD1,TRBJ1-5,-,TRBV19,CASSVTGDGDQPQHF,TGTGCCAGTAGTGTGACAGGGGATGGGGATCAGCCCCAGCATTTT
-,TRBJ1-1,-,TRBV15,CATSGAHPIYNTEAFF,TGTGCCACCAGCGGGGCACATCCGATATACAACACTGAAGCTTTCTTT